This record covers a single TCR beta chain. Distinct nucleotide sequences in the sample also encode this CDR3. Naive CD8 cells lacked CD45RO and underwent positive selection for CCR7, leaving out terminally differentiated effector memory CD45RA+ cells. This sample was taken from a study of shared clonotypes between healthy human individuals. The overall study: In total, the donors were a couple of women and a few men aged 18 to 49.

Genomic DNA belonging to each subset was distributed in equal measure over several immunoSEQ plates. Assay used: immunoSEQ multiplex PCR; TCRdb lists only in-frame clones, some missing. The sample has under 1 million clones, roughly 96% seen once. The sample taken for sequencing was naive CD8+ T cells sorted from blood. The origin of this receptor is a man between 25 and 39 years old in good health.

CDR3 in DNA: TGTGCCAGCAGCCCGACCGGGAACACTGAAGCTTTCTTT. Translating gives CASSPTGNTEAFF. The chain joins TRBV7-9 to TRBJ1-1; no reliable D call. The CDR3 runs 13 residues. The V and J ends lost 5 bases and 1 base respectively, with 8 bases between them. Germline CDR1 and CDR2: SEHNR and FQNEAQ (reference sequence). The full variable domain, in which reference TRBV7-9 and TRBJ1-1 provide the parts outside the CDR3, is DTGVSQNPRHKITKRGQNVTFRCDPISEHNRLYWYRQTLGQGPEFLTYFQNEAQLEKSRLLSDRFSAERPKGSFSTLEIQRTEQGDSAMYLCASSPTGNTEAFFGQGTRLTVV.